The 8 T cell receptor beta chains below all came from one sample that was sequenced in a study of CD8+ T cells in alopecia areata. Sequencing relied on a cDNA template that was reverse transcribed from extracted RNA. Here immunoSEQ multiplex PCR was the method, and the copy in TCRdb shows in-frame clones only, minus some. In the table there are 95,000 to 110,000 clones, 65% to 85% of which are singletons. Treatment here: oral pan-JAK inhibitor, 5-10 mg twice daily. This material consisted of CD8+ T cells sorted from blood, taken at week 24, from a patient treated with tofacitinib. Receptor source: a human donor with alopecia areata.

This clone was seen a few times. With a far larger clone one base away, a read error is the likely cause. The chain has TRBV11-3 and TRBJ1-2; 8 bases align to TRBD1. Germline CDR1 reads SGHNT; CDR2 reads YENEEA. V was pared by 5 bases and J by 5 bases, with 10 bases of the junction left unmatched. The CDR3 is made up of 15 amino acids. Written as DNA, the CDR3 is TGTGCCAGCAGCCAAGATAGGACAGGGCAATATGGCTACACCTTC. Its translation: CASSQDRTGQYGYTF.

V is TRBV19 and J is TRBJ1-2, with 8 bases that match TRBD1. CDR1 and CDR2 from the germline V gene are LNHDA and SQIVND (reference sequence). The CDR3 extends over 14 amino acids. Trimming at V came to 7 bases and at J to 4 bases, leaving 8 bases not matched to a gene. The CDR3 DNA reads TGTGCCAGTACCCCTCGGACAGGGTTCTATGGCTACACCTTC. It codes for CASTPRTGFYGYTF.

The CDR3 sequence is CASSYRANHEKLFF. The CDR3 DNA is TGCGCCAGCAGCTACAGGGCGAACCATGAAAAACTGTTTTTT. The rearrangement joins TRBV4-1 to TRBJ1-4; perhaps TRBD1 as D (6 bases). The CDR3 is 14 residues long. With 5 bases removed from V and 6 bases from J, the gap between germline ends came to 13 bases. The germline V gene encodes CDR1 MGHRA and CDR2 YSYEKL.

Only a few counts were recorded for this clone. This chain links TRBV7-8 with TRBJ2-3; D is unclear. The CDR3 runs 13 residues. The germline V and J ends were trimmed by 2 bases and 6 bases, with 9 bases remaining between them. Germline V CDR1 and CDR2: SGHVS, FQNEAQ. CDR3 DNA: TGTGCCAGCAGCTTATTTTCCGAGGATACGCAGTATTTT. As protein: CASSLFSEDTQYF.

The chain uses TRBV29-1 and TRBJ2-1; D is unclear. Trimming stripped 7 bases from V and 1 base from J, with 11 bases between. Germline loops: CDR1 SQVTM, CDR2 ANQGSEA. The CDR3 loop spans 13 amino acids. The CDR3 is CSARQGSYNEQFF. DNA of the CDR3: TGCAGCGCTCGCCAAGGGTCCTACAATGAGCAGTTCTTC.

The chain links TRBV19 to TRBJ1-2, with a possible D match to TRBD1 (5 bases). V was shortened by 6 bases and J by 4 bases, with 9 bases between the two germline ends. Germline V CDR1 and CDR2: LNHDA, SQIVND (reference sequence). This CDR3 is 12 amino acids long. The CDR3 loop reads CASSAGTYGYTF. The CDR3 DNA follows: TGTGCCAGTAGCGCCGGGACCTATGGCTACACCTTC. The full variable domain, with the rest looked up from reference TRBV19 and TRBJ1-2, is DGGITQSPKYLFRKEGQNVTLSCEQNLNHDAMYWYRQDPGQGLRLIYYSQIVNDFQKGDIAEGYSVSREKKESFPLTVTSAQKNPTAFYLCASSAGTYGYTFGSGTRLTVV.

The rearrangement joins TRBV10-3 to TRBJ2-7; no definite D call. This CDR3 contains 16 residues. The V gene lost 3 bases and the J gene lost 6 bases, with 21 bases spanning the gap. Germline lookup yields CDR1 ENHRY and CDR2 SYGVKD. The CDR3 DNA follows: TGTGCCATCAGTGATAGTAAGAAACCGCGTTGGGGCGAGCAGTACTTC. Its translation is CAISDSKKPRWGEQYF.

The chain joins TRBV4-1 to TRBJ1-1, with 12 bases that match TRBD1. The germline V gene has CDR1 MGHRA and CDR2 YSYEKL. V trimming: 8 bases; J trimming: 3 bases; junction bases outside the gene matches: 13. There are 17 residues in the CDR3. The CDR3 DNA reads TGCGCCAGCTCCAACTTCTGGGGACAGGGGGCGGACACTGAAGCTTTCTTT. It translates to CASSNFWGQGADTEAFF.